Shown below are 25 T cell receptor beta chains from a single sample sequenced in a study of cytomegalovirus exposure and HLA in healthy donors. The table came from immunoSEQ multiplex PCR; TCRdb's copy has only in-frame clones and leaves some out. Of some 230,000 clones in the sample, around 90% were seen once. The specimen was PBMCs. These receptors were collected from a young woman in good health and CMV-seronegative.

This clone was seen just once. The gene calls are TRBV27 and TRBJ2-7, with TRBD1 matching 10 bases. From germline, CDR1 is MNHEY and CDR2 SMNVEV (reference sequence). This CDR3 contains 14 residues. J lost 2 bases, V lost 2 bases, and 0 bases had no gene match. The CDR3 protein is CASSLGTGAYEQYF. CDR3 sequence (DNA): TGTGCCAGCAGTTTAGGGACAGGGGCCTACGAGCAGTACTTC.

The V gene is TRBV28, the J gene TRBJ2-1; 8 positions match TRBD1. This CDR3 region has 14 residues. Per germline, CDR1 MDHEN and CDR2 SYDVKM. V was clipped by 2 bases and J by 9 bases; unmatched bases: 6. The CDR3 protein is CASSLGQGLGEQFF. The CDR3 DNA reads as TGTGCCAGCAGTTTAGGACAGGGACTTGGTGAGCAGTTCTTC.

This clone was detected once. This sequence joins TRBV7-8 and TRBJ2-1, with TRBD2 identical over 7 bases. This CDR3 is 16 amino acids long. Germline CDR1 is SGHVS and CDR2 is FQNEAQ. The V and J ends lost 5 bases and 5 bases, in that order; junction bases with no gene match: 12. The CDR3 spells CASSLTAAGENNEQFF. Written as DNA, the CDR3 is TGTGCCAGCAGCCTTACTGCGGCGGGAGAGAACAATGAGCAGTTCTTC.

The chain is built from TRBV6-6 and TRBJ2-5; 8 bases match TRBD2. V was clipped by 6 bases and J by 5 bases; unmatched bases: 8. Germline CDR1 reads MNHNY; CDR2 reads SVGAGI (reference sequence). The CDR3 contains 14 residues. For the CDR3, the DNA is TGTGCCAGCAGGGGGGGACTAGTGCCCGAGACCCAGTACTTC. Residues: CASRGGLVPETQYF.

The chain has TRBV13 and TRBJ2-3; D might be TRBD2 (6 bases). Germline CDR1 PRHDT, CDR2 FYEKMQ (reference sequence). The CDR3 is 17 residues long. Trimming pared 0 bases from V and 2 bases from J, leaving 15 bases between. The CDR3 is CASSLGAAGPHTDTQYF. The CDR3 DNA reads TGTGCCAGCAGCTTAGGAGCTGCGGGGCCCCACACAGATACGCAGTATTTT.

The genes are TRBV7-9 and TRBJ1-6; 10 bases are shared with TRBD1. CDR1 is SEHNR, CDR2 FQNEAQ, per germline (reference sequence). The CDR3 covers 15 residues. J gave up 7 bases and V 4 bases, and 4 bases lay outside the gene matches. CDR3 sequence: CASSSDRGGNSPLHF. CDR3 DNA: TGTGCCAGCAGCTCGGACAGGGGGGGCAATTCACCCCTCCACTTT.

This chain uses TRBV27 with TRBJ2-7, with D possibly TRBD2 on 6 matching bases. The germline V gene has CDR1 MNHEY and CDR2 SMNVEV (reference sequence). The V end lost 3 bases, the J end lost 0 bases, and 12 bases lay between the germline ends. The CDR3 sequence is 15 residues long. This CDR3 reads CASSLAGRNSYEQYF. DNA of the CDR3: TGTGCCAGCAGTTTGGCGGGACGGAACTCCTACGAGCAGTACTTC.

This rearrangement joins TRBV5-1 to TRBJ2-3; 7 bases agree with TRBD2. Per germline, CDR1 SGHRS and CDR2 YFSETQ. The CDR3 has 16 amino acids. Losses at the gene ends were 5 bases for V and 6 bases for J; bases not matched to a gene: 15. The CDR3: CASSFGPSREGDTQYF. The CDR3 DNA reads TGCGCCAGCAGTTTCGGACCGTCAAGGGAGGGGGATACGCAGTATTTT.

The chain recombines TRBV9 with TRBJ2-3; no clear D gene. Trimming removed 2 bases from V and 2 bases from J, with 9 bases in between. CDR1 and CDR2 from the germline V gene are SGDLS and YYNGEE. This CDR3 has 14 residues. This CDR3 is CASSVRTDTDTQYF. In DNA form, the CDR3 reads TGTGCCAGCAGCGTTCGTACAGACACAGATACGCAGTATTTT.

This rearrangement joins TRBV15 to TRBJ1-3; 9 bases are a match to TRBD1. V shed 2 bases, J shed 0 bases, and the junction held 2 bases outside the gene matches. Per germline, CDR1 LNHNV and CDR2 YYDKDF (reference sequence). This CDR3 is built from 16 residues. CDR3 nucleotides: TGTGCCACCAGCAGACGGACAGGGGTCTCTGGAAACACCATATATTTT. Amino acid sequence: CATSRRTGVSGNTIYF.

The chain uses TRBV12-1 and TRBJ1-2; TRBD1 is taken as the D call from the table, unchecked against the DNA. TRBV12-1 is described as a pseudogene. The CDR3 loop spans 16 amino acids. The CDR3 sequence is CASSPSGTGKGYGYTF. The CDR3 nucleotides read TGTGCCAGCAGCCCCAGCGGGACAGGTAAGGGATATGGCTACACCTTC.

V is TRBV27 and J is TRBJ1-4, with 9 bases identical to TRBD1. Germline CDR1 reads MNHEY; CDR2 reads SMNVEV (reference sequence). The CDR3 consists of 22 residues. V lost 4 bases to trimming and J lost 2 bases; unmatched junction nucleotides: 23. This CDR3 reads CASSSLLSIGQGSLATNEKLFF. The CDR3 DNA is TGTGCCAGCAGTTCGCTCCTCTCGATAGGACAGGGGTCCCTAGCGACTAATGAAAAACTGTTTTTT.

The chain couples TRBV30 to TRBJ1-1; perhaps TRBD1 as D (5 bases). This CDR3 contains 12 residues. Germline CDR1 is GTSNPN and CDR2 is SVGIG (reference sequence). Between the trimmed V and J ends, which lost 0 bases and 11 bases, there was a span of 13 bases. The CDR3 nucleotides are TGTGCCTGGAGTGTGGGGCAGGTTGGGGCTTTCTTT. It yields the protein CAWSVGQVGAFF.

The CDR3 DNA follows: TGTGCCAGCTTGAAAGGGGCCTCTGGAAACACCATATATTTT. Protein: CASLKGASGNTIYF. The rearrangement links TRBV6-1 to TRBJ1-3, with a weak D call TRBD1 (5 bases). The germline V gene has CDR1 MNHNS and CDR2 SASEGT. The length of the CDR3 is 14 residues. V dropped 8 bases and J dropped 0 bases, with 11 bases sitting between them.

A remark on this clone: Other DNA sequences in the sample encode the same CDR3. Here the CDR3 reads CASSYSGQTYEQYF. The DNA for the CDR3 is TGTGCCAGCAGTTACTCTGGGCAGACCTACGAGCAGTACTTC. The chain joins TRBV6-5 to TRBJ2-7; D call uncertain. Trimming shortened V by 0 bases and J by 2 bases, and 8 bases separated the two germline ends. This CDR3 is 14 amino acids long. Germline lookup yields CDR1 MNHEY and CDR2 SVGAGI.

The chain is built from TRBV6-5 and TRBJ2-3; 9 bases line up with TRBD2. The V segment lost 2 bases and the J segment 7 bases; nucleotides outside the gene matches: 10. CDR3 length: 16 amino acids. Germline CDR1 and CDR2: MNHEY and SVGAGI. The CDR3: CASSYEPSGALYTQYF. The CDR3 nucleotides are TGTGCCAGCAGTTACGAGCCTAGCGGGGCCTTATATACGCAGTATTTT.

The genes are TRBV7-9 and TRBJ2-3; D gene uncertain. The ends were cut back, 1 base at V and 7 bases at J, with 15 bases in the middle. The CDR3 is 15 residues long. Germline V gives CDR1 SEHNR, CDR2 FQNEAQ (reference sequence). Written as DNA, the CDR3 is TGTGCCAGCAGCTTAGAAGTTGGCTTTCTGAATACGCAGTATTTT. Amino acids: CASSLEVGFLNTQYF.

This chain uses TRBV6-4 with TRBJ2-1; 8 nucleotides agree with TRBD1. The CDR3 is 16 amino acids. Germline assignment: CDR1 MRHNA and CDR2 SNTAGT. Losses at the gene ends were 0 bases for V and 7 bases for J; bases not matched to a gene: 8. The CDR3 DNA reads TGTGCCAGCAGTGACTCGGGTCAGGGGGCTATAAATGAGCAGTTCTTC. It encodes CASSDSGQGAINEQFF.

The V and J genes are TRBV4-1 and TRBJ2-7, with D possibly TRBD1 on 5 matching bases. Germline assignment: CDR1 MGHRA and CDR2 YSYEKL. This CDR3 contains 16 residues. V lost 3 bases, J lost 5 bases, and 20 bases lay in between. In DNA form, the CDR3 reads TGCGCCAGCAGCCACCGCCAAGGACAATCAGTCCACGAGCAGTACTTC. This sequence encodes CASSHRQGQSVHEQYF.

This clone has a single count. The chain links TRBV16 to TRBJ1-2, with 9 nucleotides matching TRBD1. The CDR3 runs to 14 residues. The V gene end was trimmed by 4 bases and the J gene end by 2 bases; junction bases not matched to a gene: 2. Germline V gene data show CDR1 as KGHSY and CDR2 as FQNENV. The DNA of the CDR3 is TGTGCCAGCAGCCCCGGACAGGGGAACTATGGCTACACCTTC. Protein product: CASSPGQGNYGYTF.

This clone was detected a few times. The V gene is TRBV6-5, the J gene TRBJ1-6, with TRBD1 matching over 7 bases. The V gene's germline CDR1 is MNHEY and CDR2 SVGAGI. The J segment lost 14 bases and the V segment lost 4 bases, leaving 14 bases of the junction unmatched. This CDR3 comprises 15 residues. In DNA form, the CDR3 reads TGTGCCAGCAGTTCCGGGACAGCCACCATGAAATCCCTCCACTTT. It translates to CASSSGTATMKSLHF.

The chain uses TRBV29-1 and TRBJ2-3; D is uncertain. The CDR3 has 15 residues. Germline-derived CDR1 and CDR2 are SQVTM and ANQGSEA. Trimming cost V 4 bases and J 1 base, with 15 bases left between them. CDR3 sequence: CSVGNLDWGTDTQYF. The DNA of the CDR3 is TGCAGCGTTGGAAACCTAGATTGGGGCACAGATACGCAGTATTTT.

This chain links TRBV7-4 with TRBJ2-2; D gene uncertain. Per germline, CDR1 SGHVT and CDR2 SQSDAQ. The CDR3 runs 16 residues. V lost 5 bases, J lost 3 bases, and 16 bases lay in between. The DNA of the CDR3 is TGTGCCAGCAGCCCAGTCTCTCCCTTTTACACCGGGGAGCTGTTTTTT. Its protein is CASSPVSPFYTGELFF.

The chain joins TRBV9 to TRBJ1-3; D is undetermined. The germline V gene encodes CDR1 SGDLS and CDR2 YYNGEE. The CDR3 covers 14 residues. The ends were cut back, 3 bases at V and 0 bases at J, with 7 bases in the middle. The CDR3 nucleotides read TGTGCCAGCAGCGCGACAAGCTCTGGAAACACCATATATTTT. Protein sequence: CASSATSSGNTIYF.

The chain uses TRBV29-1 and TRBJ2-1; D not certain. V lost 7 bases, J lost 5 bases, and 6 bases lay in between. The CDR3 runs 10 residues. Germline CDR1 is SQVTM and CDR2 is ANQGSEA. The CDR3 coding sequence is TGCAGCGCCTTAGACAATGAGCAGTTCTTC. This sequence encodes CSALDNEQFF.